This T cell receptor (beta chain) emerged from a study of PD-1 blockade in classical Hodgkin lymphoma. Time point here: cycle 4 day 1 (C4D1), after five to seven weeks of nivolumab. Each patient experienced a relapse that followed autologous stem cell transplantation, and brentuximab vedotin exposure varied. This clone was observed a handful of times. The CDR3 loop spans 14 amino acids. Germline assignment: CDR1 SGHNT and CDR2 YYREEE (reference sequence). With V trimmed by 2 bases and J by 5 bases, 2 bases remained unmatched. Clones were read by immunoSEQ multiplex PCR, and TCRdb kept only the in-frame ones, dropping some. In the table there are some 27,000 clones, around 80% of which are singletons.

This chain uses TRBV5-4 with TRBJ2-1; 9 bases are shared with TRBD2. Specimen: peripheral blood mononuclear cells (PBMCs), collected before the fourth cycle of nivolumab. This clonotype was obtained from a human donor with classical Hodgkin lymphoma. For the CDR3, the DNA is TGTGCCAGCAGCTTCCGACTAGCGGACAATGAGCAGTTCTTC. Protein sequence: CASSFRLADNEQFF.